This TCR beta chain was observed in a study of T cell clonality in common variable immunodeficiency. General study points: CVID subjects showed higher TCRbeta clonality than healthy controls.

This clone appeared many times. As yet, its antigen is unknown. The CDR3 extends 3 residues past the end of the read, so its final part is completed from the germline J gene. TCRdb keeps only in-frame clones here, not all; method: immunoSEQ multiplex PCR. The specimen has roughly 32,000 clones, none found just once. The CDR3 totals 15 residues. V gave up 7 bases and J gave up 6 bases; unmatched junction bases: 8. The germline V gene encodes CDR1 SNHLY and CDR2 FYNNEI. This TCR was recovered from a person between 18 and 75 years old in good health. Sequenced input: peripheral blood mononuclear cells. The V call is TRBV2, the J call TRBJ2-2; 10 bases align to TRBD2. Partial CDR3 DNA: TGTGCCAGCAAGGGACTAGCGAACGTGGCCGGGGAG. Its translation: CASKGLANVAGE. The full CDR3 protein reads CASKGLANVAGELFF. Complete variable domain (other parts from reference TRBV2 and TRBJ2-2): EPEVTQTPSHQVTQMGQEVILRCVPISNHLYFYWYRQILGQKVEFLVSFYNNEISEKSEIFDDQFSVERPDGSNFTLKIRSTKLEDSAMYFCASKGLANVAGELFFGEGSRLTVL.